This record looks at one T cell receptor (beta chain) sequence and its context. Its antigen is not known. The sample originates from a study of cytomegalovirus exposure and HLA in healthy donors. Study details: Most genotyped donors, roughly 83% of more than 300, had Caucasian-associated genetic ancestry. Broader study findings: The authors confirmed in vitro that three CMV-associated chains were specific for CMV antigens. TCR beta sequences numbering under 20,000 were associated with HLA alleles at 0.05 false discovery rate in a later analysis.

Every donor was a healthy person donating bone marrow. Germline loops: CDR1 MNHEY, CDR2 SMNVEV (reference sequence). CDR3 length equals 13 residues. The germline V and J ends were trimmed by 8 bases and 5 bases, with 15 bases remaining between them. PCR was performed using 60 Vbeta and 13 Jbeta primers. The data were produced by immunoSEQ multiplex PCR, yet TCRdb's version contains in-frame clones alone and is incomplete. Of around 92,000 clones in the sample, roughly 80% are singletons; the top ten hold 16%. The sequence was obtained from a man aged 55 to 69 in good health and CMV-seropositive. The chain has TRBV27 and TRBJ2-5, with D possibly matching TRBD1 (6 bases). Input material: PBMCs. The DNA for the CDR3 is TGTGCCAGCGGGGACAACCTTGGGGAGACCCAGTACTTC. Residues: CASGDNLGETQYF.